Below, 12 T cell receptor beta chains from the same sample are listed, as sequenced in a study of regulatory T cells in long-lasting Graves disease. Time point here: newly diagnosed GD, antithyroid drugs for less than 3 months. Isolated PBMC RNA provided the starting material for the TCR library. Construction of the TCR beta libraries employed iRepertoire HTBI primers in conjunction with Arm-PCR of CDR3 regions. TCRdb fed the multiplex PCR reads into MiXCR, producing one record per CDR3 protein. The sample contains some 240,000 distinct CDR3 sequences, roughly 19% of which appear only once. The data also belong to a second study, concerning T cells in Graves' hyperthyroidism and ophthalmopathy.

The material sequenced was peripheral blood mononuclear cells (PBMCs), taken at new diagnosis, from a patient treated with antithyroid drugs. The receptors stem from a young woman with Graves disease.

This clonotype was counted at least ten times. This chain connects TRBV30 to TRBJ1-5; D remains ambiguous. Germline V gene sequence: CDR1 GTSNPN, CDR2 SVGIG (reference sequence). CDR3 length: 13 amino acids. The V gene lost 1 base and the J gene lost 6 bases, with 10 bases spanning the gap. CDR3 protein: CAWSGSVAQPQHF. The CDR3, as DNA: TGTGCCTGGAGTGGGTCGGTGGCTCAGCCCCAGCATTTT.

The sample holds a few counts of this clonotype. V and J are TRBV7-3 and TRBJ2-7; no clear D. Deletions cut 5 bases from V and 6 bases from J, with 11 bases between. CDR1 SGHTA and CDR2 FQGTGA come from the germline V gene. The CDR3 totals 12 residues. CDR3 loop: CASSHPGSEQYF. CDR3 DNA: TGTGCCAGCAGCCACCCTGGGTCCGAGCAGTACTTC.

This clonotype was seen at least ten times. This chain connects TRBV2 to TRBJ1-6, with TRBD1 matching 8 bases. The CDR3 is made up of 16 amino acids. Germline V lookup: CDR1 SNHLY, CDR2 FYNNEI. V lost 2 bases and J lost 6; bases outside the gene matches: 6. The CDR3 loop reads CASSEQQGVANSPLHF. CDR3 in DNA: TGTGCCAGCAGTGAACAACAGGGGGTCGCTAATTCACCCCTCCACTTT.

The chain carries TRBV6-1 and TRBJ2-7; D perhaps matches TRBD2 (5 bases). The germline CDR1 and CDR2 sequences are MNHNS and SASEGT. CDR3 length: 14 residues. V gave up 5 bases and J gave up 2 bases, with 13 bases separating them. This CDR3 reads CASSPRMTTYEQYF. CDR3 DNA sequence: TGTGCCAGCAGTCCAAGGATGACTACCTACGAGCAGTACTTC.

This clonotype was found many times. This CDR3 reads CASSLDRRDYGYTF. DNA for the CDR3: TGTGCCAGCAGCTTGGATCGCAGGGACTATGGCTACACCTTC. V gene TRBV5-5 combines with J gene TRBJ1-2; perhaps TRBD1 as D (5 bases). The germline V gene has CDR1 SGHKS and CDR2 YYEKEE (reference sequence). Between the trimmed V and J ends, which lost 0 bases and 3 bases, there was a span of 9 bases. This CDR3 is built from 14 residues.

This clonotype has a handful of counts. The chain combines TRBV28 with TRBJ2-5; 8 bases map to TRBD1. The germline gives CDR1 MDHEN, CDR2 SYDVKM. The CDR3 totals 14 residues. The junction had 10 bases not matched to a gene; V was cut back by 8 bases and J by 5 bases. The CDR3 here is CASGRTGWGETQYF. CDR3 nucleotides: TGTGCCAGCGGTAGGACAGGGTGGGGGGAGACCCAGTACTTC.

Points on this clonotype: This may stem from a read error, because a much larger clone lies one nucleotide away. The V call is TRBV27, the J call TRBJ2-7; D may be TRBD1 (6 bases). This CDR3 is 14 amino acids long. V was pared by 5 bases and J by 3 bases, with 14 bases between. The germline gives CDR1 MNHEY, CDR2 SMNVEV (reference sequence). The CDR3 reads CASSESGQSYEQYF. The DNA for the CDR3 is TGTGCCAGCAGTGAGTCTGGACAGAGCTACGAGCAGTACTTC.

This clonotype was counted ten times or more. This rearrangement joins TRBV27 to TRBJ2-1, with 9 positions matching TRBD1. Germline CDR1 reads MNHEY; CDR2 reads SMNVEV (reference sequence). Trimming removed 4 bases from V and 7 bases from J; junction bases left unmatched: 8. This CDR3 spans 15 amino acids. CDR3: CASSSGQGWGNEQFF. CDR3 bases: TGTGCCAGCAGTTCGGGACAGGGATGGGGGAATGAGCAGTTCTTC.

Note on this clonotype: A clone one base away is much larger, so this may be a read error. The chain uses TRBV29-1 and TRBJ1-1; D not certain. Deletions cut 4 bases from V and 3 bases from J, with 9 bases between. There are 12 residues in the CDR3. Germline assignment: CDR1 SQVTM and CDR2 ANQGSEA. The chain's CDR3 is CSVGRQDTEAFF. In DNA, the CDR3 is TGCAGCGTTGGGAGGCAGGACACTGAAGCTTTCTTT.

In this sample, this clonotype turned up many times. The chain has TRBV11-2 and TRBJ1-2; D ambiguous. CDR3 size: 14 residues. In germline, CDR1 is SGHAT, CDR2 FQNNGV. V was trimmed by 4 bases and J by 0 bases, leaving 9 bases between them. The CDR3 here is CASSSRLANYGYTF. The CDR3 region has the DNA TGTGCCAGCAGCTCCAGATTAGCTAACTATGGCTACACCTTC. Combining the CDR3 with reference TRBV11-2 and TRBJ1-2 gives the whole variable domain EAGVAQSPRYKIIEKRQSVAFWCNPISGHATLYWYQQILGQGPKLLIQFQNNGVVDDSQLPKDRFSAERLKGVDSTLKIQPAKLEDSAVYLCASSSRLANYGYTFGSGTRLTVV.

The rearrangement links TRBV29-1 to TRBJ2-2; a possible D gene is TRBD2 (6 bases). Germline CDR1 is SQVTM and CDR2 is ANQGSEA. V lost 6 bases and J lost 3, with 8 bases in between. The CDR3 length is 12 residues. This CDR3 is CSVRLDTGELFF. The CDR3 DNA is TGCAGCGTGCGACTAGACACCGGGGAGCTGTTTTTT.

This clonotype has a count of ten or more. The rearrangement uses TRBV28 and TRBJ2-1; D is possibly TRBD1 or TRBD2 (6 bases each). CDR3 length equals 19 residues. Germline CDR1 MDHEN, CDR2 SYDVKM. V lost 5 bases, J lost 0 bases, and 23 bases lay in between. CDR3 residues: CASSRRGRGLADSYNEQFF. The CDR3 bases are TGTGCCAGCAGTCGCCGTGGCAGGGGACTTGCGGACTCCTACAATGAGCAGTTCTTC.